This T cell receptor beta chain was captured by sequencing in a study of T cell responses to AZD1222 COVID-19 vaccine. Study-wide results and caveats: Increased Spike-specific TCR breadth and depth were observed after two AZD1222 doses. White British donors predominated, females outnumbered males, and clonal diversity was possibly underestimated.

Assay used: immunoSEQ multiplex PCR; TCRdb lists only in-frame clones, some missing. Of approximately 99,000 clones listed, approximately 93% are singletons. Points on this clone: Its antigen is not known.

Germline assignment: CDR1 LGHNT and CDR2 FRNRAP. The CDR3 totals 13 residues. The trim removed 6 bases at V and 8 bases at J, leaving 6 bases unmatched. This rearrangement joins TRBV12-5 to TRBJ1-2; 10 nucleotides align to TRBD1. The input for sequencing was peripheral blood, taken 28 days after the second AZD1222 dose. The clonotype comes from an adult who received the AZD1222 COVID-19 vaccine. The CDR3 sequence is CASGLGQGGGYTF. The CDR3 DNA sequence: TGTGCTAGTGGACTCGGACAGGGGGGCGGCTACACCTTC. Full variable domain (missing parts from reference TRBV12-5 and TRBJ1-2): DARVTQTPRHKVTEMGQEVTMRCQPILGHNTVFWYRQTMMQGLELLAYFRNRAPLDDSGMPKDRFSAEMPDATLATLKIQPSEPRDSAVYFCASGLGQGGGYTFGSGTRLTVV.